This TCR beta chain was profiled in a study of cytomegalovirus exposure and HLA in healthy donors. Points from the study as a whole: Previous analysis showed most TCR beta V segments were productive about 87% or about 30% of the time.

The PCR made use of 60 Vbeta and 13 Jbeta primers. The assay was immunoSEQ multiplex PCR, and TCRdb's table has in-frame clones only and misses some. This sample's table reports around 64,000 clones. CDR3 length equals 15 residues. Germline CDR1 and CDR2: SEHNR and FQNEAQ (reference sequence). The ends were cut back, 0 bases at V and 6 bases at J, with 11 bases in the middle. Concerning this clone itself: Its target is not known. This same CDR3 is encoded by further DNA sequences in the sample.

V is TRBV7-9 and J is TRBJ2-2; TRBD2 might be the D (5 bases). Sample: PBMCs. The sequence was obtained from a female donor in good health and CMV-seropositive. In DNA form, the CDR3 reads TGTGCCAGCAGCTTAGCTGCTAGCTCGGCCGGGGAGCTGTTTTTT. Translating gives CASSLAASSAGELFF.